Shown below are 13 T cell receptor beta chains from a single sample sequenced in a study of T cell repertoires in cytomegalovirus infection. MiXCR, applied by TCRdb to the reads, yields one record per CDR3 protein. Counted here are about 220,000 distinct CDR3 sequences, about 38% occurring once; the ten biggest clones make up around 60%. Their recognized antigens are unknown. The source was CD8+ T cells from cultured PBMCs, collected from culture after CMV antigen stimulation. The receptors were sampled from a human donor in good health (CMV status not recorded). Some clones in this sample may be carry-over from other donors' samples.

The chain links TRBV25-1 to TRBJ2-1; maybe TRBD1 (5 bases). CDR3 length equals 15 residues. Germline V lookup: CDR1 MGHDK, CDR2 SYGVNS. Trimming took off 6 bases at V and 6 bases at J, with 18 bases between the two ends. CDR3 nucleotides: TGTGCCAGCAGGAGGCGTGGGGCAGGCGTCAATGAGCAGTTCTTC. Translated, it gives CASRRRGAGVNEQFF.

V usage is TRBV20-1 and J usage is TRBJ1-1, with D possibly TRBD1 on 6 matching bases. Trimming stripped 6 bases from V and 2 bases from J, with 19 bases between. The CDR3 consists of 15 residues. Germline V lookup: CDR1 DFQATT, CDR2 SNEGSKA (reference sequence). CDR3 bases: TGCAGTGCAAACCGGCTAGGGGGGCCCAACACTGAAGCTTTCTTT. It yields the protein CSANRLGGPNTEAFF.

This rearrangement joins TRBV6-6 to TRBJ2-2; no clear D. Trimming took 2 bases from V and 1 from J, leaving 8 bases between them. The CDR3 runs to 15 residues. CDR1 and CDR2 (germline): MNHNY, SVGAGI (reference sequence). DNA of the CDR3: TGTGCCAGCAGTTACCTAGGAGAGAACACCGGGGAGCTGTTTTTT. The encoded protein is CASSYLGENTGELFF.

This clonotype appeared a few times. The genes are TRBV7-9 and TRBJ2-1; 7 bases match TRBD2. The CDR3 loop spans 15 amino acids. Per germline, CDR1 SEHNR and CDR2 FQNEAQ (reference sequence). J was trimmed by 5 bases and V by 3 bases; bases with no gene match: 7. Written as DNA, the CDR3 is TGTGCCAGCAGCTTTATCAGCGGGGACCACAATGAGCAGTTCTTC. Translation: CASSFISGDHNEQFF.

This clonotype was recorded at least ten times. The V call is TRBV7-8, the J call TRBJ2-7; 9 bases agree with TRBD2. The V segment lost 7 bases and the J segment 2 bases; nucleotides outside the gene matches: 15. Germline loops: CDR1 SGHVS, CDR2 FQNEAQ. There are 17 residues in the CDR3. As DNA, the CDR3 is TGTGCCAGCACCACGACTGGGGCGGGGGGGCCGACCTACGAGCAGTACTTC. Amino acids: CASTTTGAGGPTYEQYF.

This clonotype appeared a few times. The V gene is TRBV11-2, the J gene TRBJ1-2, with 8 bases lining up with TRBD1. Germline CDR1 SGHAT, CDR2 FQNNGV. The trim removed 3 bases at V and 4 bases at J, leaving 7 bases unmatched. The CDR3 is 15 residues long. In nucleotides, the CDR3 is TGTGCCAGCAGCTTTCCGACAGGGGAAGGCTATGGCTACACCTTC. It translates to CASSFPTGEGYGYTF.

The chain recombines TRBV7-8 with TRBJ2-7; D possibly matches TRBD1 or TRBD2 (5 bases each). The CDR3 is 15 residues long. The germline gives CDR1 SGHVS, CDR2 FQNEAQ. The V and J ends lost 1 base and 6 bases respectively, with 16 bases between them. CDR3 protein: CASSLVDTGHSEQYF. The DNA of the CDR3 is TGTGCCAGCAGCTTAGTTGACACGGGGCACTCCGAGCAGTACTTC.

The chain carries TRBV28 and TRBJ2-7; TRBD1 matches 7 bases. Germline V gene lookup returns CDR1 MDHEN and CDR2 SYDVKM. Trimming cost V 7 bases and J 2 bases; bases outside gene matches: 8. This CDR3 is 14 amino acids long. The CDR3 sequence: CASTLPGQPYEQYF. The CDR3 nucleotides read TGTGCCAGCACCCTCCCGGGACAGCCCTACGAGCAGTACTTC.

In DNA form, the CDR3 reads TGTGCCAGCAGACCCCTTAGGACGGCCATGAACACTGAAGCTTTCTTT. This translates into CASRPLRTAMNTEAFF. The V call is TRBV6-5, the J call TRBJ1-1; D call uncertain. The V gene lost 6 bases and the J gene lost 0 bases, with 17 bases spanning the gap. This CDR3 region has 16 residues. Looked up from germline, CDR1 is MNHEY and CDR2 is SVGAGI.

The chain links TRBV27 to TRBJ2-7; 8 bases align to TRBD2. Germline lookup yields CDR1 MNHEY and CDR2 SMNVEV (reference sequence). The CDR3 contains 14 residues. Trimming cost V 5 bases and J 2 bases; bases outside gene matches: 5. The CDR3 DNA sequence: TGTGCCAGCAGTCCCGCGGGAGGAACCTACGAGCAGTACTTC. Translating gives CASSPAGGTYEQYF.

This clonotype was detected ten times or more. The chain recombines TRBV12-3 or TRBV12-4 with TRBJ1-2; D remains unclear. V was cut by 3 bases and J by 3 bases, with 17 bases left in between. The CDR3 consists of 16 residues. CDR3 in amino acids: CASSFSKMKKDYGYTF. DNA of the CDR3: TGTGCCAGCAGTTTCTCCAAGATGAAGAAGGACTATGGCTACACCTTC.

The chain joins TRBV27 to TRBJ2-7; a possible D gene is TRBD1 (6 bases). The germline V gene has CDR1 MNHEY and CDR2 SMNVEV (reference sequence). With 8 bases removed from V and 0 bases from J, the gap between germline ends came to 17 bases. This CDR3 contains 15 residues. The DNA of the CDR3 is TGTGCCAGCCCAGGAAAGACAGGCCCCTCCTACGAGCAGTACTTC. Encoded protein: CASPGKTGPSYEQYF.

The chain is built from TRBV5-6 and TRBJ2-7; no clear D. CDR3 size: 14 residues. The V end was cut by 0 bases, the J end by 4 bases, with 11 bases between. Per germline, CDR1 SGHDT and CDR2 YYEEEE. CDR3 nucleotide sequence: TGTGCCAGCAGCTTGGGGATCGTACCATACGAGCAGTACTTC. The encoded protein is CASSLGIVPYEQYF. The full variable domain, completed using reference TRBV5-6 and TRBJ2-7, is DAGVTQSPTHLIKTRGQQVTLRCSPKSGHDTVSWYQQALGQGPQFIFQYYEEEERQRGNFPDRFSGHQFPNYSSELNVNALLLGDSALYLCASSLGIVPYEQYFGPGTRLTVT.